The next 28 T cell receptor beta chains were all read from a single sample in a study of T-cell memory formation after mild COVID-19. TCRdb itself ran the 5' RACE reads through MiXCR, one entry per CDR3 protein. The table lists roughly 100,000 distinct CDR3 sequences, about 18% of them singletons, with 28% in the top ten. Sample: PBMCs or a T cell subset sorted from them (not recorded which). The receptor source for this set is an adult woman who had mild COVID-19 (a few samples of this study predate the infection). Cell type and time point are not known.

This clonotype turned up a few times. The CDR3 nucleotides are TGTGCCAGCAGTCGACAAGCCAATGGAGATACGCAGTATTTT. Translation: CASSRQANGDTQYF. This sequence joins TRBV12-3 or TRBV12-4 and TRBJ2-3; D not resolved. The ends were cut back, 5 bases at V and 5 bases at J, with 14 bases in the middle. This CDR3 comprises 14 residues.

DNA for the CDR3: TGTGCCAGCAGCTTCGGACAGGGTAACTATGGCTACACCTTC. Translating it yields CASSFGQGNYGYTF. The chain couples TRBV5-4 to TRBJ1-2; 8 bases are a match to TRBD1. Germline assignment: CDR1 SGHNT and CDR2 YYREEE (reference sequence). Germline trimming cut 2 bases from V and 1 base from J; bases unmatched to any gene: 1. There are 14 residues in the CDR3.

In this sample, this clonotype turned up a few times. This chain connects TRBV19 to TRBJ2-1, with TRBD2 matching over 8 bases. The junction had 3 bases not matched to a gene; V was cut back by 1 base and J by 4 bases. Germline V lookup: CDR1 LNHDA, CDR2 SQIVND (reference sequence). CDR3 size: 15 residues. This CDR3 reads CASSIVAGPYNEQFF. In nucleotides, the CDR3 is TGTGCCAGTAGTATAGTAGCGGGACCTTACAATGAGCAGTTCTTC.

The chain joins TRBV4-1 to TRBJ2-7, with D maybe TRBD1 (6 bases). V was cut by 1 base and J by 5 bases, with 9 bases left in between. Germline V lookup: CDR1 MGHRA, CDR2 YSYEKL. There are 13 residues in the CDR3. CDR3 DNA: TGCGCCAGCAGCCAAGTTCCAGGGGACGAGCAGTACTTC. The encoded protein is CASSQVPGDEQYF.

This clonotype was detected a few times. The chain recombines TRBV2 with TRBJ2-7; D unresolved. Germline CDR1 SNHLY, CDR2 FYNNEI. The CDR3 extends over 14 amino acids. Trimming took off 1 base at V and 2 bases at J, with 9 bases between the two ends. CDR3 sequence: CASSEGQAPYEQYF. The CDR3 nucleotides are TGTGCCAGCAGTGAAGGGCAGGCTCCCTACGAGCAGTACTTC.

This clonotype came up a few times. The chain couples TRBV11-3 to TRBJ1-1, with 7 bases that match TRBD1. The CDR3 consists of 16 residues. Germline CDR1 SGHNT, CDR2 YENEEA. V was pared by 5 bases and J by 7 bases, with 16 bases of the junction left unmatched. In DNA, the CDR3 is TGTGCCAGCAGCCAAGGGACAGTTTCTCCCCCGGATGAAGCTTTCTTT. The encoded protein is CASSQGTVSPPDEAFF.

The chain has TRBV11-2 and TRBJ2-7; D may be TRBD2 (5 bases). The germline CDR1 and CDR2 sequences are SGHAT and FQNNGV. CDR3 length: 15 residues. The V and J ends lost 2 bases and 5 bases respectively, with 16 bases between them. CDR3: CASSLTRWEHDEQYF. Written as DNA, the CDR3 is TGTGCCAGCAGCTTAACTAGGTGGGAGCACGACGAGCAGTACTTC.

This chain uses TRBV12-3 or TRBV12-4 with TRBJ2-1; D not resolved. CDR3 length: 12 residues. Trimming pared 4 bases from V and 8 bases from J, leaving 9 bases between. The CDR3 region has the DNA TGTGCCAGCAGTTCCCGGTCAGATGAGCAGTTCTTC. This gives the protein CASSSRSDEQFF.

This clonotype showed up just a few times. Here the CDR3 reads CASSLEASGGPIYNEQFF. CDR3 sequence (DNA): TGTGCCAGCAGCTTAGAAGCTAGCGGGGGCCCTATTTACAATGAGCAGTTCTTC. The gene calls are TRBV7-9 and TRBJ2-1; 10 bases are a match to TRBD2. V lost 1 base, J lost 4 bases, and 10 bases stayed unmatched. The germline gives CDR1 SEHNR, CDR2 FQNEAQ (reference sequence). This CDR3 has 18 residues.

V gene TRBV24-1 combines with J gene TRBJ2-2; D might be TRBD1 (6 bases). Germline V gene lookup returns CDR1 KGHDR and CDR2 SFDVKD. The CDR3 runs to 15 residues. Trimming shortened V by 6 bases and J by 4 bases, and 14 bases separated the two germline ends. CDR3 loop: CATSNADSSTGELFF. Here the CDR3 DNA reads TGTGCCACCAGTAACGCGGACAGCAGCACCGGGGAGCTGTTTTTT.

This clonotype was found a few times. The rearrangement links TRBV9 to TRBJ2-7; the match to TRBD2 covers 12 bases. Germline V gene lookup returns CDR1 SGDLS and CDR2 YYNGEE. V gave up 0 bases and J gave up 7 bases; unmatched junction bases: 17. The length of the CDR3 is 19 residues. CDR3 bases: TGTGCCAGCAGCGTAGGAGTGGACCCTTCTAGCGGGAGGGCGGGTGAGCAGTACTTC. It specifies CASSVGVDPSSGRAGEQYF.

This chain uses TRBV29-1 with TRBJ2-5; no clear D. Germline V gives CDR1 SQVTM, CDR2 ANQGSEA. The CDR3 sequence is 12 residues long. Trimming took off 8 bases at V and 7 bases at J, with 17 bases between the two ends. The CDR3 is CSMLSPRATQYF. Here the CDR3 DNA reads TGCAGCATGTTGAGCCCACGGGCGACCCAGTACTTC. The entire variable domain, with the rest obtained from reference TRBV29-1 and TRBJ2-5, is as follows: SAVISQKPSRDICQRGTSLTIQCQVDSQVTMMFWYRQQPGQSLTLIATANQGSEATYESGFVIDKFPISRPNLTFSTLTVSNMSPEDSSIYLCSMLSPRATQYFGPGTRLLVL.

This chain connects TRBV6-6 to TRBJ2-7; the D gene is possibly TRBD2 (6 bases). The CDR3 contains 13 residues. Germline V CDR1 and CDR2: MNHNY, SVGAGI (reference sequence). Trimming pared 2 bases from V and 7 bases from J, leaving 12 bases between. The CDR3 is CASSYGGTFEQYF. DNA for the CDR3: TGTGCCAGCAGTTACGGCGGGACTTTTGAGCAGTACTTC.

This clonotype was counted a few times. The chain uses TRBV20-1 and TRBJ2-2, with 10 bases matching TRBD2. Germline-derived CDR1 and CDR2 are DFQATT and SNEGSKA (reference sequence). The CDR3 loop spans 16 amino acids. Germline trimming cut 0 bases from V and 5 bases from J; bases unmatched to any gene: 6. Written as DNA, the CDR3 is TGCAGTGCTAGAGAGGGTCTAGCGGGAGAAACCGGGGAGCTGTTTTTT. Its protein product is CSAREGLAGETGELFF.

The chain recombines TRBV7-2 with TRBJ2-1; TRBD2 might be the D (6 bases). V shed 5 bases and J shed 7 bases, with 21 bases lying between them. This CDR3 is built from 16 residues. Germline CDR1 is SGHTA and CDR2 is FQGNSA. This chain's CDR3 is CASSPLLALGANEQFF. CDR3 nucleotide sequence: TGTGCCAGCAGCCCGTTGCTAGCGCTCGGGGCTAATGAGCAGTTCTTC. The full variable domain, completed using reference TRBV7-2 and TRBJ2-1, is GAGVSQSPSNKVTEKGKDVELRCDPISGHTALYWYRQSLGQGLEFLIYFQGNSAPDKSGLPSDRFSAERTGGSVSTLTIQRTQQEDSAVYLCASSPLLALGANEQFFGPGTRLTVL.

The chain couples TRBV27 to TRBJ1-1, with no clear D. Per the germline V gene, CDR1 is MNHEY and CDR2 is SMNVEV (reference sequence). The CDR3 has 13 amino acids. Trimming removed 6 bases at V and 4 bases at J, with 12 bases between. DNA for the CDR3: TGTGCCAGCAGCCACCCCGGACGCACTGAAGCTTTCTTT. It yields the protein CASSHPGRTEAFF.

This clonotype has a count of ten or more. This chain links TRBV29-1 with TRBJ2-5, with TRBD2 matching over 11 bases. The CDR3 totals 14 residues. Per the germline V gene, CDR1 is SQVTM and CDR2 is ANQGSEA. V shed 0 bases, J shed 5 bases, and the junction held 2 bases outside the gene matches. CDR3 nucleotides: TGCAGCGTTGAAGATAGCGGGAGGGTTGAGACCCAGTACTTC. As protein: CSVEDSGRVETQYF.

This clonotype was seen ten or more times. The rearrangement joins TRBV20-1 to TRBJ1-2; TRBD1 is a possible D gene (5 bases). This CDR3 spans 12 amino acids. In germline, CDR1 is DFQATT, CDR2 SNEGSKA (reference sequence). V was clipped by 1 base and J by 6 bases, with 9 bases between them. The CDR3 region is CSARVPGNGYTF. CDR3 coding DNA: TGCAGTGCTAGAGTTCCAGGGAATGGCTACACCTTC.

CDR3 DNA sequence: TGTGCCAGCAGCCCCAGCCGCGGGCAGATCTACAATGAGCAGTTCTTC. Protein product: CASSPSRGQIYNEQFF. V and J are TRBV7-6 and TRBJ2-1; perhaps TRBD2 as D (5 bases). CDR3 length: 16 residues. The V end was cut by 5 bases, the J end by 3 bases, with 17 bases between. The germline V gene encodes CDR1 SGHVS and CDR2 FNYEAQ.

In this sample, this clonotype turned up a few times. The V gene is TRBV7-3, the J gene TRBJ2-2; no definite D call. CDR1 is SGHTA and CDR2 is FQGTGA in the germline V gene. V gave up 5 bases and J gave up 7 bases, with 11 bases separating them. This CDR3 is 13 amino acids long. The CDR3 here is CASSPTPGGELFF. The CDR3 coding sequence is TGTGCCAGCAGCCCAACCCCAGGCGGGGAGCTGTTTTTT.

The chain carries TRBV20-1 and TRBJ2-1; no reliable D call. V lost 5 bases, J lost 7 bases, and 18 bases lay in between. This CDR3 has 14 amino acids. CDR1 DFQATT and CDR2 SNEGSKA come from the germline V gene (reference sequence). This chain's CDR3 is CSAPRALDQNEQFF. DNA of the CDR3: TGCAGTGCTCCCCGAGCCCTTGACCAAAATGAGCAGTTCTTC.

The chain uses TRBV7-3 and TRBJ1-1; tentative D call: TRBD1 (6 bases). Germline CDR1 and CDR2: SGHTA and FQGTGA. V was cut by 2 bases and J by 7 bases, with 11 bases left in between. The CDR3 covers 13 residues. The CDR3 DNA follows: TGTGCCAGCAGCTTATCGGGGGCGGATGAAGCTTTCTTT. It is translated as CASSLSGADEAFF.

This clonotype was seen a few times. One junction end disagrees with the germline gene, perhaps due to a read error. The V gene is TRBV12-3 or TRBV12-4, the J gene TRBJ1-5; a weak D match, TRBD1 (5 bases). The CDR3 has 13 amino acids. The CDR3 region has the DNA TGTGCCAGCAGTCAGCCGCAGGGAGGAGGGTTGGTCTTT. Translating it yields CASSQPQGGGLVF.

This clonotype was detected only a few times. V usage is TRBV12-3 or TRBV12-4 and J usage is TRBJ1-2; D is unresolved. CDR3 length: 13 residues. V lost 2 bases, J lost 2 bases, and 6 bases lay in between. In nucleotides, the CDR3 is TGTGCCAGCAGTTTAAGCGAGAACTATGGCTACACCTTC. Protein sequence: CASSLSENYGYTF.

This clonotype was observed a handful of times. The chain employs TRBV7-9 and TRBJ2-1; 8 nucleotides match TRBD2. With 5 bases clipped from V and 10 bases from J, the junction kept 7 bases outside the gene matches. The CDR3 length is 13 residues. From germline, CDR1 is SEHNR and CDR2 FQNEAQ (reference sequence). This chain's CDR3 is CASSLTSGLEQFF. CDR3 nucleotides: TGTGCCAGCAGCCTCACTAGCGGACTCGAGCAGTTCTTC.

The J gene is TRBJ2-3, the V gene TRBV4-1, with 8 nucleotides matching TRBD2. This CDR3 comprises 16 residues. V was clipped by 4 bases and J by 2 bases; unmatched bases: 8. CDR1 MGHRA and CDR2 YSYEKL come from the germline V gene. The CDR3 is CASSPSGGTLTDTQYF. The CDR3, as DNA: TGCGCCAGCAGCCCCTCGGGGGGGACTCTCACAGATACGCAGTATTTT.

This clonotype came up a few times. The genes are TRBV27 and TRBJ2-3; 9 nucleotides match TRBD2. The CDR3 has 15 amino acids. Looked up from germline, CDR1 is MNHEY and CDR2 is SMNVEV (reference sequence). J lost 4 bases, V lost 3 bases, and 5 bases had no gene match. CDR3 nucleotides: TGTGCCAGCAGTTTGACTAGCGGAGGCGCAGATACGCAGTATTTT. This encodes CASSLTSGGADTQYF.

The gene calls are TRBV20-1 and TRBJ2-7, with D unclear. V gave up 0 bases and J gave up 6 bases, with 9 bases separating them. Germline loops: CDR1 DFQATT, CDR2 SNEGSKA (reference sequence). The CDR3 is 12 residues long. CDR3 in amino acids: CSARDIAAEQYF. In nucleotides, the CDR3 is TGCAGTGCTAGAGATATAGCTGCCGAGCAGTACTTC.